The 14 T cell receptor beta chains below come from one sample, sequenced in a study of OX40 agonist ivuxolimab in advanced cancers. Data came from immunoSEQ multiplex PCR; TCRdb stores just in-frame clones and leaves some out. The sample holds 130,000 or so clones, 90% seen once. Sample: CD4+ or CD8+ T cells sorted from blood, taken in a trial of the OX40 agonist ivuxolimab. The receptors here all came from an adult with an advanced solid tumor such as melanoma, head and neck, liver or kidney cancer.

The V gene is TRBV4-1, the J gene TRBJ2-7; D may be TRBD1 (6 bases). The V end was cut by 5 bases, the J end by 2 bases, with 16 bases between. Looked up from germline, CDR1 is MGHRA and CDR2 is YSYEKL. CDR3 size: 15 residues. CDR3 nucleotide sequence: TGCGCCAGCAGCGACCGGGACACCTTAACCTACGAGCAGTACTTC. It specifies CASSDRDTLTYEQYF.

The rearrangement links TRBV5-1 to TRBJ2-3; D tentatively fits TRBD1 or TRBD2 (5 bases each). V was cut by 3 bases and J by 0 bases, with 11 bases left in between. The CDR3 runs 15 residues. Germline assignment: CDR1 SGHRS and CDR2 YFSETQ. CDR3 coding DNA: TGCGCCAGCAGCTGGGGACCTGCTAGCACAGATACGCAGTATTTT. This gives the protein CASSWGPASTDTQYF.

This chain links TRBV11-2 with TRBJ2-7, with TRBD2 matching over 7 bases. V shed 5 bases and J 5 bases; nucleotides not matched to a gene: 9. Germline V lookup: CDR1 SGHAT, CDR2 FQNNGV. The CDR3 has 14 residues. CDR3: CASSITRGSNEQYF. In DNA, the CDR3 is TGTGCCAGCAGCATTACGCGCGGGAGTAACGAGCAGTACTTC.

V usage is TRBV9 and J usage is TRBJ2-7; the match to TRBD2 covers 7 bases. The CDR3 consists of 13 residues. The trim removed 0 bases at V and 7 bases at J, leaving 4 bases unmatched. CDR1 is SGDLS and CDR2 is YYNGEE in the germline V gene. CDR3 sequence (DNA): TGTGCCAGCAGCGTAGGACTAGCTGGGGAGCAGTACTTC. Its protein product is CASSVGLAGEQYF.

The gene calls are TRBV7-2 and TRBJ1-3; D is undetermined. The germline V gene encodes CDR1 SGHTA and CDR2 FQGNSA. Trimming took off 2 bases at V and 2 bases at J, with 13 bases between the two ends. The CDR3 covers 16 residues. The CDR3 loop is CASSLNPPSAGNTIYF. The CDR3 region has the DNA TGTGCCAGCAGCTTAAATCCCCCCAGCGCTGGAAACACCATATATTTT.

This chain connects TRBV18 to TRBJ2-1; D is unclear. Trimming took 6 bases from V and 0 from J, leaving 21 bases between them. CDR3 length equals 18 residues. The germline V gene has CDR1 KGHSH and CDR2 LQKENI. CDR3 bases: TGTGCCAGCTCCCCAAACGTTATAGACGGCAGCTCCTACAATGAGCAGTTCTTC. This codes for CASSPNVIDGSSYNEQFF.

The rearrangement joins TRBV2 to TRBJ1-1; D unclear. V was trimmed by 4 bases and J by 1 base, leaving 10 bases between them. The CDR3 loop spans 14 amino acids. In germline, CDR1 is SNHLY, CDR2 FYNNEI. The DNA of the CDR3 is TGTGCCAGCAGTGCGGATGGGTGGAACACTGAAGCTTTCTTT. It yields the protein CASSADGWNTEAFF.

The V gene is TRBV2, the J gene TRBJ1-5; D not certain. The germline V gene encodes CDR1 SNHLY and CDR2 FYNNEI. The V end was cut by 4 bases, the J end by 2 bases, with 6 bases between. The CDR3 covers 13 residues. CDR3 residues: CASSGYGNQPQHF. In DNA, the CDR3 is TGTGCCAGCAGTGGGTATGGCAATCAGCCCCAGCATTTT.

In its sample, this clone was seen a few times. The chain carries TRBV19 and TRBJ1-5; a weak D match, TRBD1 (5 bases). Trimming shortened V by 3 bases and J by 2 bases, and 11 bases separated the two germline ends. The CDR3 has 15 residues. Germline-derived CDR1 and CDR2 are LNHDA and SQIVND (reference sequence). CDR3 in DNA: TGTGCCAGTAGTATGGGGACGGTCGGCAATCAGCCCCAGCATTTT. Translated: CASSMGTVGNQPQHF.

This clone was seen a few times. V usage is TRBV28 and J usage is TRBJ1-2, with D unclear. Germline CDR1 MDHEN, CDR2 SYDVKM. The CDR3 spans 12 residues. Deletions cut 5 bases from V and 8 bases from J, with 12 bases between. This CDR3 is CASSPPVRGYTF. The CDR3 DNA reads as TGTGCCAGCAGTCCCCCCGTGAGGGGCTACACCTTC.

CDR3 bases: TGTGCCAGCAGCTTAGATAGCCCGCCAAATCAGCCCCAGCATTTT. Its translation is CASSLDSPPNQPQHF. The rearrangement links TRBV11-2 to TRBJ1-5; the D is unclear. The CDR3 totals 15 residues. Trimming shortened V by 0 bases and J by 4 bases, and 10 bases separated the two germline ends. Germline V gives CDR1 SGHAT, CDR2 FQNNGV.

This chain uses TRBV7-3 with TRBJ2-7, with TRBD1 identical over 8 bases. Germline-derived CDR1 and CDR2 are SGHTA and FQGTGA. The CDR3 spans 13 residues. J lost 9 bases, V lost 5 bases, and 9 bases had no gene match. The CDR3 sequence: CASSLDRAGLQYF. CDR3 nucleotides: TGTGCCAGCAGCCTGGACAGGGCCGGGCTGCAGTACTTC.

V is TRBV19 and J is TRBJ2-1; TRBD2 agrees at 9 bases. This CDR3 contains 13 residues. J gave up 10 bases and V 6 bases, and 7 bases lay outside the gene matches. CDR1 LNHDA and CDR2 SQIVND come from the germline V gene (reference sequence). The CDR3 protein is CASRGAGGREQFF. CDR3 sequence (DNA): TGTGCCAGTAGGGGAGCGGGAGGAAGAGAGCAGTTCTTC.

The chain employs TRBV10-3 and TRBJ2-3; 9 nucleotides match TRBD1. Looked up from germline, CDR1 is ENHRY and CDR2 is SYGVKD. V dropped 7 bases and J dropped 4; count of bases not matched to a gene: 6. The CDR3 sequence is 14 residues long. CDR3 in DNA: TGTGCCATCACGCGGGACAGGGTGGCAGATACGCAGTATTTT. Translated: CAITRDRVADTQYF.